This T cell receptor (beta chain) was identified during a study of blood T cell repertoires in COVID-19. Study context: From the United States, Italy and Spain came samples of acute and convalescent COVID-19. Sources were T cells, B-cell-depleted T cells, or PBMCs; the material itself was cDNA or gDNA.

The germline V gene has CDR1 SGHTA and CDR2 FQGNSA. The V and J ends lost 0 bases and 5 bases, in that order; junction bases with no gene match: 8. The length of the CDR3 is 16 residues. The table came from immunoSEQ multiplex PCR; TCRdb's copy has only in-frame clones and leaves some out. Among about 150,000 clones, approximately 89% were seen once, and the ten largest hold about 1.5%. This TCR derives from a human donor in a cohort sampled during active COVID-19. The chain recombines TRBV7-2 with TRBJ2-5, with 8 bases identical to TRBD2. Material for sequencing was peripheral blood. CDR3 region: CASSLAAGAEGETQYF. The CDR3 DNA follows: TGTGCCAGCAGCTTAGCAGCGGGGGCGGAGGGGGAGACCCAGTACTTC. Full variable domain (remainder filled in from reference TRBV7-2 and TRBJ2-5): GAGVSQSPSNKVTEKGKDVELRCDPISGHTALYWYRQSLGQGLEFLIYFQGNSAPDKSGLPSDRFSAERTGGSVSTLTIQRTQQEDSAVYLCASSLAAGAEGETQYFGPGTRLLVL.